This TCR beta chain was recovered during a study of cytomegalovirus exposure and HLA in healthy donors. Study context: A data release that came early held approximately 85 million unique TCRs from HLA-typed donors. Findings and limits, study-wide: There were several of the most significant clusters that appeared linked to common viral pathogens in a later analysis. TRBV6-2, TRBV6-3 and other indistinguishable V segments were excluded. Rarity characterized most TCR sequences, yet some public TCRs appeared in many donors.

A note on this clone: Its cognate antigen is unknown. Within the sample, other DNA sequences also encode this same CDR3.

Vbeta (60) and Jbeta (13) primers were used in the PCR. The table came from immunoSEQ multiplex PCR; TCRdb's copy has only in-frame clones and leaves some out. The data hold about 150,000 clones, with over 65% observed a single time. The ends lost 4 bases at V and 3 bases at J; junction bases unmatched: 6. CDR1 and CDR2 (germline): SGHRS, YFSETQ. This CDR3 comprises 14 residues. The TCR was taken from a woman younger than 45 in good health and CMV-seropositive. The chain employs TRBV5-1 and TRBJ2-7, with 8 bases fitting TRBD1. Sequenced input: PBMCs. CDR3 nucleotides: TGCGCCAGCAGCCCTGGACAGGGACTCTACGAGCAGTACTTC. It yields the protein CASSPGQGLYEQYF.